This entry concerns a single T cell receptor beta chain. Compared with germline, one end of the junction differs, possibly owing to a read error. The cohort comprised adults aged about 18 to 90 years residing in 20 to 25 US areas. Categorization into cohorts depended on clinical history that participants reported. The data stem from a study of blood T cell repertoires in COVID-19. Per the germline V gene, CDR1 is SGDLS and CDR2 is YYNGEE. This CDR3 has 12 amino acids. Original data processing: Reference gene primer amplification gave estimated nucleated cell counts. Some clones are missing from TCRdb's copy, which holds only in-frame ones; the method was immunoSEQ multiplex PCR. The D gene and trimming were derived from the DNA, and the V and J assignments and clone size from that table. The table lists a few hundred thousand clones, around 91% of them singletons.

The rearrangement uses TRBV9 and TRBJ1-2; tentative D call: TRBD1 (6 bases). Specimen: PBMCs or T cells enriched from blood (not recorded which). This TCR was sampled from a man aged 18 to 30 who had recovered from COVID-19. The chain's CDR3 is CASSAGRQALNF. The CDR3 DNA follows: TGTGCCAGCAGCGCGGGAAGACAGGCCTTGAACTTC. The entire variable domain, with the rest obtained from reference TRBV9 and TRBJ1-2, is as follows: DSGVTQTPKHLITATGQRVTLRCSPRSGDLSVYWYQQSLDQGLQFLIQYYNGEERAKGNILERFSAQQFPDLHSELNLSSLELGDSALYFCASSAGRQALNFGSGTRLTVV.